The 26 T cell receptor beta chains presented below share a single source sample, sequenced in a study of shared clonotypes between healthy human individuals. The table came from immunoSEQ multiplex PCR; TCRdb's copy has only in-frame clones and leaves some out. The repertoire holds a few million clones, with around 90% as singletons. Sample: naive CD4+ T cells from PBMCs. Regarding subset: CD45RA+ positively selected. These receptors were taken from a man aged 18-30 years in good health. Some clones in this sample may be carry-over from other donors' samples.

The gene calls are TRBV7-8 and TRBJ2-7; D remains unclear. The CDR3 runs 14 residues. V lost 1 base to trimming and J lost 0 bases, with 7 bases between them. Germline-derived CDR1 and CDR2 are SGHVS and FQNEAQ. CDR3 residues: CASSLDDASYEQYF. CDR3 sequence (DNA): TGTGCCAGCAGCTTAGATGATGCCTCCTACGAGCAGTACTTC. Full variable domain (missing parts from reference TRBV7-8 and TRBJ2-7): GAGVSQSPRYKVAKRGQDVALRCDPISGHVSLFWYQQALGQGPEFLTYFQNEAQLDKSGLPSDRFFAERPEGSVSTLKIQRTQQEDSAVYLCASSLDDASYEQYFGPGTRLTVT.

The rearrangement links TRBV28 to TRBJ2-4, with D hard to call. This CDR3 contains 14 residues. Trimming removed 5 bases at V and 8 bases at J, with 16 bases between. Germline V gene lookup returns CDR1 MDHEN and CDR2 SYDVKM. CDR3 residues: CASSTTLPTYIQYF. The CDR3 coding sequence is TGTGCCAGCAGTACTACCTTACCTACATACATTCAGTACTTC.

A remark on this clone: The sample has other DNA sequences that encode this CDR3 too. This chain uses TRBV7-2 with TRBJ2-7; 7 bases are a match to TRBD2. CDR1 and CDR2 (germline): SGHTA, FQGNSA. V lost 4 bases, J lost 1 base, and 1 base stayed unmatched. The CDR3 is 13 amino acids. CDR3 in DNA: TGTGCCAGCAGCTCTAGCGGATCCTACGAGCAGTACTTC. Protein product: CASSSSGSYEQYF.

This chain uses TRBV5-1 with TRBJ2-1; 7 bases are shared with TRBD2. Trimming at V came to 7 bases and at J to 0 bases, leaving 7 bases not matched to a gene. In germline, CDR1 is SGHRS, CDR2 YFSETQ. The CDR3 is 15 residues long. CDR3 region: CASSNGGSSYNEQFF. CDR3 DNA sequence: TGCGCCAGCTCAAACGGCGGGAGCTCCTACAATGAGCAGTTCTTC.

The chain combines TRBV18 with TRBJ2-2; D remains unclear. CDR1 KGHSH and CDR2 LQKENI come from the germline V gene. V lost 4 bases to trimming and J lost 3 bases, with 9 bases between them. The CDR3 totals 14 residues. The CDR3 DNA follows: TGTGCCAGCTCACGCAGTGGGGACACCGGGGAGCTGTTTTTT. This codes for CASSRSGDTGELFF.

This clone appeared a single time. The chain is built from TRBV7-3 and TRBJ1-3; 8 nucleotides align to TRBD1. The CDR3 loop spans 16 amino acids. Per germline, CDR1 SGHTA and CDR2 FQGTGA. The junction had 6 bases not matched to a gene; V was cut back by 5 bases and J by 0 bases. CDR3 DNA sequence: TGTGCCAGCAGCCTCCGGACAGGGAACTCTGGAAACACCATATATTTT. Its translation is CASSLRTGNSGNTIYF. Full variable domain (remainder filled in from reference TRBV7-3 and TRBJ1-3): GAGVSQTPSNKVTEKGKYVELRCDPISGHTALYWYRQSLGQGPEFLIYFQGTGAADDSGLPNDRFFAVRPEGSVSTLKIQRTERGDSAVYLCASSLRTGNSGNTIYFGEGSWLTVV.

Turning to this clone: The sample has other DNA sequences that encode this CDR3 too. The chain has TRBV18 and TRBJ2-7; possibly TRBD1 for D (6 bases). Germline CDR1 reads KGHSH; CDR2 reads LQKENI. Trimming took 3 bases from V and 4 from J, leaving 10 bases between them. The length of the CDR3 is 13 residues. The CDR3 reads CASSPQGRYEQYF. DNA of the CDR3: TGTGCCAGCTCACCCCAGGGGCGGTACGAGCAGTACTTC. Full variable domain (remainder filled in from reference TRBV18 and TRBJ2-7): NAGVMQNPRHLVRRRGQEARLRCSPMKGHSHVYWYRQLPEEGLKFMVYLQKENIIDESGMPKERFSAEFPKEGPSILRIQQVVRGDSAAYFCASSPQGRYEQYFGPGTRLTVT.

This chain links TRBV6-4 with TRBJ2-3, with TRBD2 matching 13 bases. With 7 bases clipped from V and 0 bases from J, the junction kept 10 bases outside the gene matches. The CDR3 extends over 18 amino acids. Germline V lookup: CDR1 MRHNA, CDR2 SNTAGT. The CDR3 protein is CASNAPTSGRGSTDTQYF. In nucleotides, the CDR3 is TGTGCCAGCAACGCCCCCACTAGCGGGAGGGGTAGCACAGATACGCAGTATTTT.

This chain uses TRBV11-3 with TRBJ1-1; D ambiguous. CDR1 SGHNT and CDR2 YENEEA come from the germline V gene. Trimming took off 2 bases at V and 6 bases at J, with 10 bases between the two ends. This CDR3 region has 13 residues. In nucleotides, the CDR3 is TGTGCCAGCAGCTTATTCAAAGGAGCTGAAGCTTTCTTT. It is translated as CASSLFKGAEAFF.

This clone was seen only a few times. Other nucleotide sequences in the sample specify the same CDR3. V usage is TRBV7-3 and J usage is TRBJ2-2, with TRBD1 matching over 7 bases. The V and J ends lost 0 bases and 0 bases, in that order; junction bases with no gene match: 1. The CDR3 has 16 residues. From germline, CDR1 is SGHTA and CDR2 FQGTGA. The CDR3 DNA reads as TGTGCCAGCAGCTTAACCGGGACAGCGAACACCGGGGAGCTGTTTTTT. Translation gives CASSLTGTANTGELFF. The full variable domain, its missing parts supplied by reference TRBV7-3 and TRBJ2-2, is GAGVSQTPSNKVTEKGKYVELRCDPISGHTALYWYRQSLGQGPEFLIYFQGTGAADDSGLPNDRFFAVRPEGSVSTLKIQRTERGDSAVYLCASSLTGTANTGELFFGEGSRLTVL.

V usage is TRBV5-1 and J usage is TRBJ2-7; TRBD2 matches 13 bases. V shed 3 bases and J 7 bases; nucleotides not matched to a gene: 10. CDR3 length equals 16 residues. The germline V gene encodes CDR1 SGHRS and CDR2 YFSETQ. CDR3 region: CASSYTLAGGPGEQYF. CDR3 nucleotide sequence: TGCGCCAGCAGCTATACACTAGCGGGAGGGCCAGGTGAGCAGTACTTC.

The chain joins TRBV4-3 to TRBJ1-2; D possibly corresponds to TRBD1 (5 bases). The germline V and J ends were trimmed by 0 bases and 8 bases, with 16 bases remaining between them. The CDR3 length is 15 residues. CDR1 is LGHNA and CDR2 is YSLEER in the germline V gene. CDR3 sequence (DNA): TGCGCCAGCAGCCAAGACCGGGGCTTAAAGGAAGGCTACACCTTC. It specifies CASSQDRGLKEGYTF.

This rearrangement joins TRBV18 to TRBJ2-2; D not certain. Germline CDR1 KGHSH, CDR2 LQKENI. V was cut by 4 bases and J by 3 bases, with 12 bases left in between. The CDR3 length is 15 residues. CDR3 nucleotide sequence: TGTGCCAGCTCACAATATCAAGACGACACCGGGGAGCTGTTTTTT. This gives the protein CASSQYQDDTGELFF.

CDR3 coding DNA: TGTGCCAGTACCCCCGTTGGGCTTGGAAAAGAGACCCAGTACTTC. This sequence encodes CASTPVGLGKETQYF. This chain uses TRBV19 with TRBJ2-5; D not resolved. Germline CDR1 LNHDA, CDR2 SQIVND (reference sequence). V lost 7 bases, J lost 3 bases, and 18 bases lay in between. The length of the CDR3 is 15 residues.

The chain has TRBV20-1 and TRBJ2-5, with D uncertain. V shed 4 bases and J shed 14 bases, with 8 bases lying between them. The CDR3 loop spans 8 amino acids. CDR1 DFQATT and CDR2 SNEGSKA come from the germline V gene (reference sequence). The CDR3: CSATGSYF. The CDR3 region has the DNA TGCAGTGCTACGGGCAGTTACTTC.

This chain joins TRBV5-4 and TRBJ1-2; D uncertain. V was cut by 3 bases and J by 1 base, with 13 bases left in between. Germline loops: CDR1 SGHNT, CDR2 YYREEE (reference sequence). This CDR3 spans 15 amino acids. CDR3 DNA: TGTGCCAGCAGCTGGGTCTCCGGGAATAACTATGGCTACACCTTC. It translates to CASSWVSGNNYGYTF.

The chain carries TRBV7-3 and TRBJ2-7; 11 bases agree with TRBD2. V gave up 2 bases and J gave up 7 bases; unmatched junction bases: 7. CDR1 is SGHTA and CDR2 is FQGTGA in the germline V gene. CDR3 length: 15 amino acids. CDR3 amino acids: CASSLVGGTSGEQYF. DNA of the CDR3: TGTGCCAGCAGCTTAGTCGGGGGGACTAGCGGAGAGCAGTACTTC.

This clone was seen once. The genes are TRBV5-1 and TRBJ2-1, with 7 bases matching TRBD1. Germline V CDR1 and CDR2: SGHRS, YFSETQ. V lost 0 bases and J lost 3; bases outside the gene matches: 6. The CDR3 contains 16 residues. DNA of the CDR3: TGCGCCAGCAGCTTGGGGGGACAGTCCGACTACAATGAGCAGTTCTTC. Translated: CASSLGGQSDYNEQFF.

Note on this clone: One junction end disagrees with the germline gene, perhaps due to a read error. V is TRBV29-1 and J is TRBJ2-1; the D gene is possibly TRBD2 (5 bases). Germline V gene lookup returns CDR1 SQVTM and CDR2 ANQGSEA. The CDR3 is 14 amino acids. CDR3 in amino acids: CSVEAAVSHNEQFF. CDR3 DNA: TGCAGCGTGGAGGCAGCGGTCTCCCACAATGAGCAGTTCTTC.

CDR3 sequence (DNA): TGCAGCGTTCGTATCCCGGGACAGGGGAACAACTATGGCTACACCTTC. Its protein product is CSVRIPGQGNNYGYTF. The chain links TRBV29-1 to TRBJ1-2, with 10 bases identical to TRBD1. The CDR3 has 16 residues. Germline V gives CDR1 SQVTM, CDR2 ANQGSEA. V lost 5 bases and J lost 2; bases outside the gene matches: 11.

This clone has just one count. This CDR3 reads CASSLAAETSYNEQFF. The CDR3 DNA is TGTGCCAGCAGCTTGGCCGCCGAGACTAGCTACAATGAGCAGTTCTTC. The rearrangement joins TRBV5-5 to TRBJ2-1, with D tentatively TRBD2 (6 bases). The CDR3 is 16 residues long. The germline CDR1 and CDR2 sequences are SGHKS and YYEKEE (reference sequence). With 0 bases removed from V and 3 bases from J, the gap between germline ends came to 13 bases.

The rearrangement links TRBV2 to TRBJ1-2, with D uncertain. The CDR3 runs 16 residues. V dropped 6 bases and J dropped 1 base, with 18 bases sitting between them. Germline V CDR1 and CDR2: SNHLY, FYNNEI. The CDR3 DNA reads TGTGCCAGCAGGTCCTCCCCGACACAATTTAACTATGGCTACACCTTC. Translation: CASRSSPTQFNYGYTF.

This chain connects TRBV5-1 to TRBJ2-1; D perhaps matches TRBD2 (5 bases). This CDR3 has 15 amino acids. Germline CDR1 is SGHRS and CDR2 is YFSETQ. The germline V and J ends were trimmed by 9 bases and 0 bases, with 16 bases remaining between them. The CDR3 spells CATQRTPSSYNEQFF. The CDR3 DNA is TGCGCCACCCAGAGGACTCCCAGCTCCTACAATGAGCAGTTCTTC. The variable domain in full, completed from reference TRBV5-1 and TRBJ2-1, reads KAGVTQTPRYLIKTRGQQVTLSCSPISGHRSVSWYQQTPGQGLQFLFEYFSETQRNKGNFPGRFSGRQFSNSRSEMNVSTLELGDSALYLCATQRTPSSYNEQFFGPGTRLTVL.

Here the CDR3 DNA reads TGCGCCAGCAGCTACAGACAGGACAACTCCTACGAGCAGTACTTC. This codes for CASSYRQDNSYEQYF. V usage is TRBV5-1 and J usage is TRBJ2-7, with D perhaps matching TRBD1 (6 bases). Germline CDR1 SGHRS, CDR2 YFSETQ. V was clipped by 3 bases and J by 0 bases, with 13 bases between them. The CDR3 has 15 amino acids.

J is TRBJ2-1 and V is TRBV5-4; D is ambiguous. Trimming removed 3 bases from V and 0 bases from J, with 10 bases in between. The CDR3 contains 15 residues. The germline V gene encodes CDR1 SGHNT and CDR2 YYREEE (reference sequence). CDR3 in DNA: TGTGCCAGCAGCTCTATCAGAGGCTCCTACAATGAGCAGTTCTTC. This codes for CASSSIRGSYNEQFF.

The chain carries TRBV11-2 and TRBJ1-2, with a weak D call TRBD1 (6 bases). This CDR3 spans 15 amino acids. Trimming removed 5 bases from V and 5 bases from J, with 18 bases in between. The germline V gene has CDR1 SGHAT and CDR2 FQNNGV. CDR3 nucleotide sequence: TGTGCCAGCAGCCTACAGGGAAGGGTCGAATATGGCTACACCTTC. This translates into CASSLQGRVEYGYTF.